Following are 3 T cell receptor beta chains from one sample sequenced in a study of cytomegalovirus exposure and HLA in healthy donors. The PCR was carried out with 60 Vbeta primers and 13 Jbeta primers. The table came from immunoSEQ multiplex PCR; TCRdb's copy has only in-frame clones and leaves some out. The sample consists of over 100,000 clones, approximately 82% of them appearing once. The sample comprised PBMCs. The origin of the receptors is a man aged 25-45 years in good health and CMV-seropositive.

The V gene is TRBV4-1, the J gene TRBJ2-3; 9 bases line up with TRBD2. The CDR3 totals 12 residues. Germline V CDR1 and CDR2: MGHRA, YSYEKL. The CDR3 DNA reads as TGCGCGAGCGGGGGGAGATCCGATACGCAGTATTTT. It translates to CASGGRSDTQYF.

This sequence joins TRBV18 and TRBJ1-4; D remains unclear. V lost 3 bases and J 3 bases, leaving 14 bases between the germline ends. The V gene's germline CDR1 is KGHSH and CDR2 LQKENI. The length of the CDR3 is 16 residues. In DNA form, the CDR3 reads TGTGCCAGCTCACCCTTCGGGCGGGCAGCTAATGAAAAACTGTTTTTT. As protein: CASSPFGRAANEKLFF.

The chain has TRBV30 and TRBJ1-6, with a weak D call TRBD1 (6 bases). Trimming took 2 bases from V and 7 from J, leaving 15 bases between them. The CDR3 runs to 15 residues. CDR1 and CDR2 from the germline V gene are GTSNPN and SVGIG (reference sequence). The CDR3 nucleotides read TGTGCCTGGAGTCCTCTTACAGGGTACAATTCACCCCTCCACTTT. This codes for CAWSPLTGYNSPLHF.